The 26 T cell receptor beta chains below were found in one sample sequenced in a study of blood T cell repertoires in COVID-19. This table comes from immunoSEQ multiplex PCR, and its TCRdb copy is limited to in-frame clones, with some not included. This table holds roughly 50,000 clones, 89% found once. Specimen: peripheral blood. Every receptor here comes from a human donor in a cohort sampled during active COVID-19.

This rearrangement joins TRBV2 to TRBJ2-3, with a tentative D call TRBD2 (6 bases). The CDR3 totals 14 residues. Germline V gene sequence: CDR1 SNHLY, CDR2 FYNNEI. Trimming took off 5 bases at V and 0 bases at J, with 9 bases between the two ends. The CDR3 loop reads CASSWRGSTDTQYF. The CDR3, as DNA: TGTGCCAGCAGTTGGCGGGGAAGCACAGATACGCAGTATTTT.

The DNA of the CDR3 is TGCGCCAGCAGTCAATTATCAGGCCGAGCAAGGAATACGCAGTATTTT. Translation: CASSQLSGRARNTQYF. The chain joins TRBV23-1 to TRBJ2-3; D unclear. TRBV23-1 is an ORF, with its function uncertain. Trimming cost V 1 base and J 7 bases, with 18 bases left between them. This CDR3 spans 16 amino acids.

The chain couples TRBV18 to TRBJ1-1; no clear D. Trimming stripped 3 bases from V and 7 bases from J, with 12 bases between. The germline V gene has CDR1 KGHSH and CDR2 LQKENI. The CDR3 is made up of 13 amino acids. CDR3 region: CASSPGFEIEAFF. The DNA for the CDR3 is TGTGCCAGCTCACCCGGGTTCGAGATTGAAGCTTTCTTT.

The chain carries TRBV28 and TRBJ2-1; TRBD1 is a possible D gene (6 bases). Trimming took off 7 bases at V and 15 bases at J, with 22 bases between the two ends. CDR3 length: 13 amino acids. Germline V gene sequence: CDR1 MDHEN, CDR2 SYDVKM. The CDR3 here is CASNSHQGRSPFF. The CDR3 DNA reads as TGTGCCAGCAATTCCCACCAGGGGCGGTCGCCGTTCTTC.

CDR3: CASSLGGTGSGYTF. DNA for the CDR3: TGTGCCAGCAGCTTGGGAGGGACAGGGTCGGGCTACACCTTC. The chain employs TRBV5-6 and TRBJ1-2; 9 nucleotides match TRBD1. Per the germline V gene, CDR1 is SGHDT and CDR2 is YYEEEE. CDR3 size: 14 residues. The V gene end was trimmed by 0 bases and the J gene end by 8 bases; junction bases not matched to a gene: 5. Full variable domain (rest looked up from reference TRBV5-6 and TRBJ1-2): DAGVTQSPTHLIKTRGQQVTLRCSPKSGHDTVSWYQQALGQGPQFIFQYYEEEERQRGNFPDRFSGHQFPNYSSELNVNALLLGDSALYLCASSLGGTGSGYTFGSGTRLTVV.

The chain carries TRBV30 and TRBJ1-2; no reliable D call. The CDR3 has 14 amino acids. Deletions cut 3 bases from V and 6 bases from J, with 17 bases between. Germline CDR1 and CDR2: GTSNPN and SVGIG (reference sequence). The DNA for the CDR3 is TGTGCCTGGAGCGCCTTCCTCTCCGGGGATGGCTACACCTTC. Translated, it gives CAWSAFLSGDGYTF.

The J gene is TRBJ1-2, the V gene TRBV4-2, with D possibly TRBD1 on 5 matching bases. CDR3 length: 14 residues. Trimming took off 0 bases at V and 4 bases at J, with 9 bases between the two ends. CDR1 LGHNA and CDR2 YNFKEQ come from the germline V gene. The CDR3 reads CASSQDRVGYGYTF. The CDR3 coding sequence is TGTGCCAGCAGCCAAGACAGGGTGGGCTATGGCTACACCTTC.

This clone was seen a few times. The chain combines TRBV4-3 with TRBJ1-5; D gene ambiguous. V lost 0 bases to trimming and J lost 4 bases, with 4 bases between them. Germline V lookup: CDR1 LGHNA, CDR2 YSLEER. This CDR3 has 13 amino acids. CDR3 sequence: CASSQDRNQPQHF. The CDR3 bases are TGCGCCAGCAGCCAAGACAGGAATCAGCCCCAGCATTTT.

This clone appeared a few times. The gene calls are TRBV30 and TRBJ2-1, with D perhaps matching TRBD2 (7 bases). The CDR3 totals 13 residues. Trimming removed 1 base at V and 10 bases at J, with 14 bases between. Germline-derived CDR1 and CDR2 are GTSNPN and SVGIG (reference sequence). CDR3 in DNA: TGTGCCTGGAGTGGGGGCGGGGGCTGGGAGCAGTTCTTC. Protein: CAWSGGGGWEQFF.

The chain combines TRBV4-1 with TRBJ2-7, with 11 bases lining up with TRBD2. The CDR3 runs to 16 residues. V lost 4 bases and J lost 2; bases outside the gene matches: 7. In germline, CDR1 is MGHRA, CDR2 YSYEKL. CDR3 sequence: CASSPPGTSGTYEQYF. In nucleotides, the CDR3 is TGCGCCAGCAGCCCGCCCGGGACTAGCGGAACCTACGAGCAGTACTTC.

The DNA for the CDR3 is TGTGCCAGCAGTTACTCGCGCGGGTGGGGAGAGACCCAGTACTTC. Translated: CASSYSRGWGETQYF. The chain carries TRBV6-2 or TRBV6-3 and TRBJ2-5; maybe TRBD2 (5 bases). The germline gives CDR1 MNHEY, CDR2 SVGEGT. The CDR3 is made up of 15 amino acids. With 0 bases removed from V and 4 bases from J, the gap between germline ends came to 12 bases.

The chain links TRBV7-9 to TRBJ1-5; the D gene is possibly TRBD1 (5 bases). The V gene lost 5 bases and the J gene lost 0 bases, with 17 bases spanning the gap. The CDR3 has 17 amino acids. Germline assignment: CDR1 SEHNR and CDR2 FQNEAQ (reference sequence). For the CDR3, the DNA is TGTGCCAGCAGCCCTCAGGGAGGGGCGAATAGCAATCAGCCCCAGCATTTT. This sequence encodes CASSPQGGANSNQPQHF.

The genes are TRBV9 and TRBJ1-2; 8 nucleotides agree with TRBD1. Germline CDR1 reads SGDLS; CDR2 reads YYNGEE. The CDR3 has 16 amino acids. V shed 3 bases, J shed 3 bases, and the junction held 10 bases outside the gene matches. The CDR3 reads CASSAGQGHPHYGYTF. The DNA of the CDR3 is TGTGCCAGCAGCGCCGGACAGGGCCACCCCCACTATGGCTACACCTTC. The variable domain in full, with the rest retrieved from reference TRBV9 and TRBJ1-2, is DSGVTQTPKHLITATGQRVTLRCSPRSGDLSVYWYQQSLDQGLQFLIQYYNGEERAKGNILERFSAQQFPDLHSELNLSSLELGDSALYFCASSAGQGHPHYGYTFGSGTRLTVV.

This chain connects TRBV5-1 to TRBJ2-7; 7 bases agree with TRBD1. Germline values: CDR1 SGHRS, CDR2 YFSETQ. V was clipped by 4 bases and J by 0 bases; unmatched bases: 13. The CDR3 consists of 17 residues. As DNA, the CDR3 is TGCGCCAGCAGCCTACTTCCGCCGGGACAGCGCTCCTACGAGCAGTACTTC. Protein product: CASSLLPPGQRSYEQYF.

The rearrangement joins TRBV5-4 to TRBJ1-2, with 9 bases that match TRBD1. Per germline, CDR1 SGHNT and CDR2 YYREEE (reference sequence). V dropped 2 bases and J dropped 3; count of bases not matched to a gene: 5. CDR3 length: 15 amino acids. As DNA, the CDR3 is TGTGCCAGCAGCTTCGGACAGGGGCAGGACTATGGCTACACCTTC. Translating it yields CASSFGQGQDYGYTF.

The genes are TRBV7-6 and TRBJ2-3; 11 bases are shared with TRBD2. The germline CDR1 and CDR2 sequences are SGHVS and FNYEAQ. The CDR3 length is 17 residues. With 6 bases clipped from V and 5 bases from J, the junction kept 13 bases outside the gene matches. The CDR3 here is CASSFHSGGANGDTQYF. The CDR3 DNA sequence: TGTGCCAGCAGTTTTCATAGCGGGGGGGCGAATGGAGATACGCAGTATTTT.

The chain uses TRBV5-1 and TRBJ2-3, with TRBD2 matching over 11 bases. The CDR3 contains 16 residues. Unmatched junction bases numbered 6, after V lost 4 bases and J lost 2 bases. CDR1 and CDR2 from the germline V gene are SGHRS and YFSETQ. The CDR3 spells CASSPPTSGATDTQYF. The CDR3 coding sequence is TGCGCCAGCAGCCCCCCGACTAGCGGGGCCACAGATACGCAGTATTTT.

This clone came up a few times. The CDR3 here is CASSLVWGEAQHF. The CDR3 nucleotides read TGTGCCAGCAGCTTAGTATGGGGCGAGGCCCAGCATTTT. V and J are TRBV7-2 and TRBJ1-5, with D tentatively TRBD1 (5 bases). Germline-derived CDR1 and CDR2 are SGHTA and FQGNSA. The CDR3 loop spans 13 amino acids. Deletions cut 1 base from V and 11 bases from J, with 12 bases between.

The V gene is TRBV5-4, the J gene TRBJ2-5; 7 nucleotides match TRBD1. The CDR3 sequence is 14 residues long. Trimming removed 1 base from V and 10 bases from J; junction bases left unmatched: 10. CDR1 SGHNT and CDR2 YYREEE come from the germline V gene (reference sequence). The chain's CDR3 is CASSLSQGVVDQYF. CDR3 sequence (DNA): TGTGCCAGCAGCTTGAGTCAGGGGGTGGTCGACCAGTACTTC.

This rearrangement joins TRBV7-9 to TRBJ2-1, with TRBD2 matching 10 bases. The CDR3 has 16 amino acids. Trimming at V came to 5 bases and at J to 8 bases, leaving 12 bases not matched to a gene. Germline CDR1 and CDR2: SEHNR and FQNEAQ (reference sequence). Here the CDR3 reads CASSQLSGGIHHEQFF. In DNA form, the CDR3 reads TGTGCCAGCAGCCAACTTAGCGGGGGGATTCACCATGAGCAGTTCTTC. Based on the CDR3 plus reference TRBV7-9 and TRBJ2-1, the full variable domain is DTGVSQNPRHKITKRGQNVTFRCDPISEHNRLYWYRQTLGQGPEFLTYFQNEAQLEKSRLLSDRFSAERPKGSFSTLEIQRTEQGDSAMYLCASSQLSGGIHHEQFFGPGTRLTVL.

The rearrangement links TRBV9 to TRBJ2-7; 7 bases fit TRBD2. The CDR3 has 16 residues. The V and J ends lost 4 bases and 1 base, in that order; junction bases with no gene match: 11. CDR1 and CDR2 from the germline V gene are SGDLS and YYNGEE. The CDR3 loop reads CASSPRSGGGSYEQYF. The CDR3 DNA is TGTGCCAGCAGCCCAAGGAGTGGGGGGGGGTCCTACGAGCAGTACTTC.

CDR3 bases: TGTGCCAGCAGGTCCGGGTCACCTAACTCCTACGAGCAGTACTTC. Its translation is CASRSGSPNSYEQYF. J is TRBJ2-7 and V is TRBV28; D gene unclear. There are 15 residues in the CDR3. The germline gives CDR1 MDHEN, CDR2 SYDVKM. Trimming pared 6 bases from V and 0 bases from J, leaving 15 bases between.

The J gene is TRBJ1-1, the V gene TRBV7-3; D is unclear. The CDR3 contains 15 residues. The V and J ends lost 1 base and 3 bases respectively, with 12 bases between them. CDR1 SGHTA and CDR2 FQGTGA come from the germline V gene. CDR3 sequence: CASSLISARHTEAFF. The CDR3, as DNA: TGTGCCAGCAGCTTAATATCCGCCAGGCACACTGAAGCTTTCTTT.

The CDR3: CASQSSGTALNTEAFF. The CDR3 DNA reads TGTGCCAGCCAAAGTTCCGGGACAGCCCTGAACACTGAAGCTTTCTTT. The rearrangement uses TRBV19 and TRBJ1-1; 7 nucleotides match TRBD1. V lost 9 bases to trimming and J lost 0 bases; unmatched junction nucleotides: 13. The CDR3 totals 16 residues. Germline V gives CDR1 LNHDA, CDR2 SQIVND (reference sequence).

In its sample, this clone was seen once. The chain uses TRBV25-1 and TRBJ2-7, with D maybe TRBD2 (6 bases). This CDR3 is built from 16 residues. The germline V gene encodes CDR1 MGHDK and CDR2 SYGVNS. Trimming left V 3 bases short and J 4 bases short, with 19 bases between. The CDR3 loop is CASSDLFGPGVYEQYF. CDR3 DNA sequence: TGTGCCAGCAGTGATCTTTTCGGGCCGGGGGTATACGAGCAGTACTTC.

The chain employs TRBV7-2 and TRBJ2-1; perhaps TRBD1 as D (6 bases). Per germline, CDR1 SGHTA and CDR2 FQGNSA. V shed 1 base and J shed 8 bases, with 12 bases lying between them. The CDR3 contains 14 residues. CDR3 nucleotide sequence: TGTGCCAGCAGCTTAGGTCCAGGGGTCTATGAGCAGTTCTTC. Protein: CASSLGPGVYEQFF.